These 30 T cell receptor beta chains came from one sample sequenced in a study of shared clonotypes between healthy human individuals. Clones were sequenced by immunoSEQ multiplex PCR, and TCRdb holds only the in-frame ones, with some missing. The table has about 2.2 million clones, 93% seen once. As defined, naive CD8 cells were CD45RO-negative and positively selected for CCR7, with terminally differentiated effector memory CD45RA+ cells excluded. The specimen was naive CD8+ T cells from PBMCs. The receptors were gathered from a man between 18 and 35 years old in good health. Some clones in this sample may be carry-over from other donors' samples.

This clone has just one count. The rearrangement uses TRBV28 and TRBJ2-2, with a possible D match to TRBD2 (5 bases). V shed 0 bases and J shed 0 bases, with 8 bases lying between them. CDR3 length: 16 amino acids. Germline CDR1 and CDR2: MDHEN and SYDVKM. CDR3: CASSLWDGTNTGELFF. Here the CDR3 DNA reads TGTGCCAGCAGTTTATGGGACGGGACGAACACCGGGGAGCTGTTTTTT.

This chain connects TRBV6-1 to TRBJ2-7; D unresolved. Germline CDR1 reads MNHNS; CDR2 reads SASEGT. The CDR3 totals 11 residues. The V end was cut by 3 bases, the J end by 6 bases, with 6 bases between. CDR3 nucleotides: TGTGCCAGCAGTGATGGCATCGAGCAGTACTTC. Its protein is CASSDGIEQYF.

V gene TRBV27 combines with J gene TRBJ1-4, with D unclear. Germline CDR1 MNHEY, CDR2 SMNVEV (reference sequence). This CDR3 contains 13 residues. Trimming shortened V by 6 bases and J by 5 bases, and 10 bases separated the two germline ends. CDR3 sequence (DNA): TGTGCCAGCAGACCAATAGAGAATGAAAAACTGTTTTTT. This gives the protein CASRPIENEKLFF.

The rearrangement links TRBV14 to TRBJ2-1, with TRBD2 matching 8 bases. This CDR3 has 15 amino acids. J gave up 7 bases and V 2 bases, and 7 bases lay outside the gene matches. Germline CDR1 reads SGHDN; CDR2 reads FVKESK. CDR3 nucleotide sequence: TGTGCCAGCAGCCAAAGACTAGCGCCGCTAAATGAGCAGTTCTTC. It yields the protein CASSQRLAPLNEQFF.

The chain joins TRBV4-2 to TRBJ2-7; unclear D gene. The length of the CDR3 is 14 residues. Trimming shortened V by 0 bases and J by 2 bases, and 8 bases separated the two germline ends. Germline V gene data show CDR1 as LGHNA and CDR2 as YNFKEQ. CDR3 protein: CASSQDRVAYEQYF. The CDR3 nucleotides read TGTGCCAGCAGCCAAGATCGAGTAGCCTACGAGCAGTACTTC.

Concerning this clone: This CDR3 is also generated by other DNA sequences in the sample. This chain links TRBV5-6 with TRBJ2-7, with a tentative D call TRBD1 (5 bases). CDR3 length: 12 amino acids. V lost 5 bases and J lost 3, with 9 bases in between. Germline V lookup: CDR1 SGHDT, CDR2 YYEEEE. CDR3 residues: CASSRDSYEQYF. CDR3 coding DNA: TGTGCCAGCAGTAGAGACAGCTACGAGCAGTACTTC.

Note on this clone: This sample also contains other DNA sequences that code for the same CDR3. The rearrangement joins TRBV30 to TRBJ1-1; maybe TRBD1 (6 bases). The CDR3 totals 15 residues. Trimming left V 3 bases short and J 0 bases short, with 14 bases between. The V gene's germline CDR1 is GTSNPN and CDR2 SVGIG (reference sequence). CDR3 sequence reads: CAWSPDWTVNTEAFF. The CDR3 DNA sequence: TGTGCCTGGAGCCCCGATTGGACAGTGAACACTGAAGCTTTCTTT.

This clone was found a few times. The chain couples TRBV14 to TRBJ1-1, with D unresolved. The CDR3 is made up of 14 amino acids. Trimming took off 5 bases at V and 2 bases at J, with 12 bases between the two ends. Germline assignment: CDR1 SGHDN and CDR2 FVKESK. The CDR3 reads CASSATQGNTEAFF. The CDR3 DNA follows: TGTGCCAGCAGCGCAACCCAAGGTAACACTGAAGCTTTCTTT.

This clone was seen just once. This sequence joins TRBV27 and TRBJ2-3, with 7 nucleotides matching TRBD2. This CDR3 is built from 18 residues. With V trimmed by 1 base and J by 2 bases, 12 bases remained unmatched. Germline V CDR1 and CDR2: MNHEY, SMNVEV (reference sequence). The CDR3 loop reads CASSLWVGGLADTDTQYF. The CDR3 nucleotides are TGTGCCAGCAGTTTATGGGTCGGAGGTCTAGCGGACACAGATACGCAGTATTTT.

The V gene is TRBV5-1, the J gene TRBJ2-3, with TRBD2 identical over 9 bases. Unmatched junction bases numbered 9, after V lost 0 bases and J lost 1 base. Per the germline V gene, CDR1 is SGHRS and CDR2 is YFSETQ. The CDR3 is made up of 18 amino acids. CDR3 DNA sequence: TGCGCCAGCAGCTTGGGACTAGCGGTTCAGGGTGGCACAGATACGCAGTATTTT. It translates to CASSLGLAVQGGTDTQYF.

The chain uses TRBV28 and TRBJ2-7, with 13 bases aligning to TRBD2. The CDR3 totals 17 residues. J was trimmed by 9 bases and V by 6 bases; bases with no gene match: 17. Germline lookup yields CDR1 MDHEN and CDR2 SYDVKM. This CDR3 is CASRNLGLAGPERGQYF. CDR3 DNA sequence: TGTGCCAGCAGGAATCTGGGACTAGCGGGACCGGAACGAGGGCAGTACTTC.

The CDR3 region is CASSLFISTDTQYF. The CDR3 DNA sequence: TGTGCCAGCAGTTTATTTATTAGCACAGATACGCAGTATTTT. This chain uses TRBV27 with TRBJ2-3; D not resolved. The CDR3 extends over 14 amino acids. The V end lost 1 base, the J end lost 0 bases, and 5 bases lay between the germline ends. In germline, CDR1 is MNHEY, CDR2 SMNVEV (reference sequence).

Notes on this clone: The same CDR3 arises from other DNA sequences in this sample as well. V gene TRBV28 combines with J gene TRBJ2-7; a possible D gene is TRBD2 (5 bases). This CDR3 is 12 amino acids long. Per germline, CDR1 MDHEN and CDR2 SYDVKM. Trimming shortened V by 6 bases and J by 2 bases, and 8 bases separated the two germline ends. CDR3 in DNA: TGTGCCAGCAGCTTGCGGGCCTACGAGCAGTACTTC. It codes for CASSLRAYEQYF.

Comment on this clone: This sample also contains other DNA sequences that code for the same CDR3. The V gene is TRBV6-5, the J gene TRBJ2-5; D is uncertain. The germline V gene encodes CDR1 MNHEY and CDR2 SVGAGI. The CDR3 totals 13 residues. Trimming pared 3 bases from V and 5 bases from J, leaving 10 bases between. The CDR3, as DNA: TGTGCCAGCAGTTATTCAACGTTGGAGACCCAGTACTTC. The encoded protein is CASSYSTLETQYF.

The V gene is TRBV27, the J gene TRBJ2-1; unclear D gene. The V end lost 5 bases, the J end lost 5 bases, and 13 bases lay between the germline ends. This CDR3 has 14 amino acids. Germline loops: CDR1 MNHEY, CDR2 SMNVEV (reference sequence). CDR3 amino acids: CASSGYLPDNEQFF. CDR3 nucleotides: TGTGCCAGCAGTGGTTATTTGCCCGACAATGAGCAGTTCTTC.

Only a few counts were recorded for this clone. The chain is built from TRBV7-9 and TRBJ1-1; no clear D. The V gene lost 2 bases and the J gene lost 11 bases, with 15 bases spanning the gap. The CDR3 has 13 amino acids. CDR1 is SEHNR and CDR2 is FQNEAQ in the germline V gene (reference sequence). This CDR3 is CASSLSSRNLAFF. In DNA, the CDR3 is TGTGCCAGCAGCTTATCATCTAGAAACTTGGCTTTCTTT.

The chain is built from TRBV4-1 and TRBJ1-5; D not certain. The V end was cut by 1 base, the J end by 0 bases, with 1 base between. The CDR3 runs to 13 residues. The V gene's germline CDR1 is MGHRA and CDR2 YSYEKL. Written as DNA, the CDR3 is TGCGCCAGCAGCCAAGCTAGCAATCAGCCCCAGCATTTT. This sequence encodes CASSQASNQPQHF.

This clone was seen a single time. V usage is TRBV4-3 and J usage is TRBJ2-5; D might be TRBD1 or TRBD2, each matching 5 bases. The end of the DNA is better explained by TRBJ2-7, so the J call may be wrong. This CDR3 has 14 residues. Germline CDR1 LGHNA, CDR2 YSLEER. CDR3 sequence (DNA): TGCGCCAGCAGCCGGGGGAGCAACTCCTACGAGCAGTACTTC. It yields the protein CASSRGSNSYEQYF.

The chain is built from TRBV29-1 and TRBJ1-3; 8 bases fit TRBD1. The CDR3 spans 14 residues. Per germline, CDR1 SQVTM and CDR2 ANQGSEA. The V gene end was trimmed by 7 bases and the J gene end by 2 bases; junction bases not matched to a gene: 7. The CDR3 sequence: CSAIGTGAGNTIYF. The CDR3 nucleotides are TGCAGCGCTATAGGGACAGGTGCTGGAAACACCATATATTTT.

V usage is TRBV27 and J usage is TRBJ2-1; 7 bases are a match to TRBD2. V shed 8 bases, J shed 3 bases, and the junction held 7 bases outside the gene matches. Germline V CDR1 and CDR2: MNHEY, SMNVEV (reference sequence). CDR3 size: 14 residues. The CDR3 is CASGGGNYYNEQFF. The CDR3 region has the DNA TGTGCCAGCGGGGGAGGGAATTACTACAATGAGCAGTTCTTC.

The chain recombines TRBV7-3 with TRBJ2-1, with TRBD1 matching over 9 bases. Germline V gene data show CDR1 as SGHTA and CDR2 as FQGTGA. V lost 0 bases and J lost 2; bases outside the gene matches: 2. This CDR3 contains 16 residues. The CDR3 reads CASSLTDRGAYNEQFF. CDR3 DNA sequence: TGTGCCAGCAGCTTAACGGACAGGGGAGCCTACAATGAGCAGTTCTTC.

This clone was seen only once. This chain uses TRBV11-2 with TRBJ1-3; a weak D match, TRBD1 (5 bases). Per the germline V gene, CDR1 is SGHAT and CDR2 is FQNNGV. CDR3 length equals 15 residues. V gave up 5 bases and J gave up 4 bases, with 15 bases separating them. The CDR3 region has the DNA TGTGCCAGCAGCGCCAACCCGGGACGAGGAAACACCATATATTTT. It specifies CASSANPGRGNTIYF.

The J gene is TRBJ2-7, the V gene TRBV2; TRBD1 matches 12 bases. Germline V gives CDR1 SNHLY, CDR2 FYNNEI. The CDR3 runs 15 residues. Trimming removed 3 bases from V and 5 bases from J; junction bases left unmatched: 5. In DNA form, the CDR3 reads TGTGCCAGCAGTGAGCGCCGGGACAGGGGGCACGAGCAGTACTTC. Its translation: CASSERRDRGHEQYF.

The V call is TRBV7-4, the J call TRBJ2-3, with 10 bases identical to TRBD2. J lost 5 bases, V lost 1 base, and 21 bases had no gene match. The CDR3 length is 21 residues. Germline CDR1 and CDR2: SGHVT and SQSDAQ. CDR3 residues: CASSLVLSGTSVGDRGDTQYF. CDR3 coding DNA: TGTGCCAGCAGCTTAGTGCTATCGGGGACTAGCGTGGGAGACCGGGGAGATACGCAGTATTTT.

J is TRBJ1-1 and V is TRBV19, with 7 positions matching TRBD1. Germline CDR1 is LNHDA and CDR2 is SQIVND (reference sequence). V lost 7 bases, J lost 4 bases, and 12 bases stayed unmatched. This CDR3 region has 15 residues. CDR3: CASMGRGPRGTEAFF. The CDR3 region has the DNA TGTGCCAGTATGGGGAGGGGGCCACGGGGCACTGAAGCTTTCTTT. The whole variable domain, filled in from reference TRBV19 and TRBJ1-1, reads DGGITQSPKYLFRKEGQNVTLSCEQNLNHDAMYWYRQDPGQGLRLIYYSQIVNDFQKGDIAEGYSVSREKKESFPLTVTSAQKNPTAFYLCASMGRGPRGTEAFFGQGTRLTVV.

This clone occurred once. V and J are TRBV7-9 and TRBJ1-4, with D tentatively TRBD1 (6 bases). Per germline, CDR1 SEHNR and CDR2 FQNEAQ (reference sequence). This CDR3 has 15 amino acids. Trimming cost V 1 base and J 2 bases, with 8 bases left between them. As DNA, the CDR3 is TGTGCCAGCAGCTTAGATCAGGGGACTAATGAAAAACTGTTTTTT. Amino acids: CASSLDQGTNEKLFF.

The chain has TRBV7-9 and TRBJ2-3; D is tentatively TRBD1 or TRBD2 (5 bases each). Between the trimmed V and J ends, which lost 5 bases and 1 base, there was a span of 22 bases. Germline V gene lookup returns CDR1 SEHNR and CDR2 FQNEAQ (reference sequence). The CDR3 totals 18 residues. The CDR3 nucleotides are TGTGCCAGCAGCCCGGGGCCAGTAATGGGGCGACGCACAGATACGCAGTATTTT. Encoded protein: CASSPGPVMGRRTDTQYF.

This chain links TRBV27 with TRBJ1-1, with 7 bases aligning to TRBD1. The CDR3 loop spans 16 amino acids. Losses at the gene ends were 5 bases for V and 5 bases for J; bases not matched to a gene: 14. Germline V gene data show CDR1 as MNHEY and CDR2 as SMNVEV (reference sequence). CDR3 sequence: CASSGTESKEGTEAFF. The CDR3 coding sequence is TGTGCCAGCAGTGGGACAGAGTCCAAGGAGGGGACTGAAGCTTTCTTT.

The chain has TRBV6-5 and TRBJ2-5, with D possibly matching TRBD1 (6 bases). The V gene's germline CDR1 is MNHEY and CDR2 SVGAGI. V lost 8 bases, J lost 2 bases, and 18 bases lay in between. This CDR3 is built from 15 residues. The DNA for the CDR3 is TGTGCCAGCGGGGAGACAGGAGCCTTACAAGAGACCCAGTACTTC. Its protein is CASGETGALQETQYF.

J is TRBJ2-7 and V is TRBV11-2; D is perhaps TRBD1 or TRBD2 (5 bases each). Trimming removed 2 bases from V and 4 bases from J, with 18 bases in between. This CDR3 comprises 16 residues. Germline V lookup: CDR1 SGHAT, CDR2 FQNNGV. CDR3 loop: CASSLYTRGDSYEQYF. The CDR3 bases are TGTGCCAGCAGCTTATACACAAGGGGAGACTCGTACGAGCAGTACTTC.